This T cell receptor (beta chain) emerged from a study of CD8 T cells in Susac syndrome. Germline CDR1 reads MNHEY; CDR2 reads SMNVEV (reference sequence). Trimming removed 9 bases at V and 3 bases at J, with 15 bases between. The length of the CDR3 is 13 residues. Reverse transcription of roughly 0.5 to 1 ug RNA was performed with random hexamers. An immunoSEQ multiplex PCR generated amplified TCR beta CDR3 products spanning 54 Vbeta and 13 Jbeta. TCRdb used MiXCR to reprocess the immunoSEQ multiplex PCR reads, holding one entry per CDR3 protein. The profile shows about 66,000 distinct CDR3 sequences, about 94% of them singletons. The study sequenced TCR beta in blood CD8+ and CD4+ T cells. This clonotype has only one observation.

Sequences were obtained from CD8+ T cells from PBMCs. The chain recombines TRBV27 with TRBJ2-7; TRBD1 or TRBD2 may be the D gene (6 bases each). This clonotype was sampled from a human donor with multiple sclerosis. The CDR3 DNA sequence: TGTGCCAGTTCCCGCGGGACATTCTACGAGCAGTACTTC. Amino acids: CASSRGTFYEQYF.